This entry lists 11 T cell receptor beta chains sequenced from one sample in a study of identical twins. TCRdb re-called the 5' RACE reads through MiXCR, storing one row per CDR3 protein. The data contain roughly 230,000 distinct CDR3 sequences, approximately 8.6% of them seen just once; the ten biggest clones take up 2.5% to 3.5%. The sample was also reused in another study, on yellow fever vaccine responses in identical twins.

Sequencing input: CD8+ T cells sorted from blood. The receptors here all came from a young woman in good health.

There are a few counts of this clonotype. CDR3 sequence reads: CASSFGQGARELFF. CDR3 bases: TGTGCCAGCAGCTTCGGACAGGGGGCGCGGGAGCTGTTTTTT. The chain couples TRBV7-2 to TRBJ2-2, with 11 bases lining up with TRBD1. Trimming at V came to 3 bases and at J to 9 bases, leaving 3 bases not matched to a gene. Germline V gene data show CDR1 as SGHTA and CDR2 as FQGNSA. This CDR3 is built from 14 residues.

A few counts support this clonotype. The J gene is TRBJ2-3, the V gene TRBV28; 9 nucleotides line up with TRBD1. Germline assignment: CDR1 MDHEN and CDR2 SYDVKM. V shed 7 bases, J shed 5 bases, and the junction held 13 bases outside the gene matches. The CDR3 runs 16 residues. The CDR3 region is CASTSSRDREEDTQYF. CDR3 bases: TGTGCCAGCACCTCCTCCCGGGACAGGGAAGAAGATACGCAGTATTTT. Complete variable domain (other parts from reference TRBV28 and TRBJ2-3): DVKVTQSSRYLVKRTGEKVFLECVQDMDHENMFWYRQDPGLGLRLIYFSYDVKMKEKGDIPEGYSVSREKKERFSLILESASTNQTSMYLCASTSSRDREEDTQYFGPGTRLTVL.

This clonotype has a count of ten or more. V and J are TRBV12-3 or TRBV12-4 and TRBJ1-6, with TRBD1 identical over 7 bases. Germline trimming cut 6 bases from V and 8 bases from J; bases unmatched to any gene: 10. The CDR3 spans 15 residues. DNA of the CDR3: TGTGCCAGCAGCCAATACGGGACAGTGGATTCACCCCTCCACTTT. Its translation is CASSQYGTVDSPLHF.

The DNA for the CDR3 is TGCAGTGCTAGAGATTTTTCAGGCACCTACGAGCAGTACTTC. Translating gives CSARDFSGTYEQYF. The chain combines TRBV20-1 with TRBJ2-7; D gene uncertain. The CDR3 has 14 amino acids. V lost 0 bases and J lost 2, with 11 bases in between. Germline V gene data show CDR1 as DFQATT and CDR2 as SNEGSKA (reference sequence).

This clonotype was picked up many times. The rearrangement links TRBV29-1 to TRBJ2-2; a possible D gene is TRBD1 (6 bases). Germline V CDR1 and CDR2: SQVTM, ANQGSEA. The CDR3 contains 13 residues. CDR3 residues: CSTPGQNTGELFF. In DNA, the CDR3 is TGCTCTACACCGGGACAAAACACCGGGGAGCTGTTTTTT.

This clonotype was recorded a few times. The chain has TRBV20-1 and TRBJ2-7; D is unresolved. The CDR3 totals 13 residues. Germline V lookup: CDR1 DFQATT, CDR2 SNEGSKA (reference sequence). Trimming pared 1 base from V and 3 bases from J, leaving 10 bases between. The CDR3 DNA reads as TGCAGTGCTAGAGGGGGAAGTCTCTACGAGCAGTACTTC. This encodes CSARGGSLYEQYF.

The chain has TRBV5-6 and TRBJ2-1; D call uncertain. Per germline, CDR1 SGHDT and CDR2 YYEEEE. The CDR3 runs 14 residues. V was clipped by 3 bases and J by 3 bases, with 10 bases between them. CDR3 DNA: TGTGCCAGCAGCTCACTGGACCTCTACAATGAGCAGTTCTTC. It yields the protein CASSSLDLYNEQFF.

This clonotype was found a few times. This clone may be a read error of a much larger clone one base away. The rearrangement links TRBV6-2 or TRBV6-3 to TRBJ2-3; 7 nucleotides align to TRBD2. The CDR3 extends over 14 amino acids. V was pared by 6 bases and J by 2 bases, with 5 bases of the junction left unmatched. Looked up from germline, CDR1 is MNHEY and CDR2 is SVGEGT. The CDR3 loop is CASRPGLHTDTQYF. In DNA, the CDR3 is TGTGCCAGCAGACCGGGACTACACACAGATACGCAGTATTTT.

This clonotype was seen a handful of times. The rearrangement links TRBV20-1 to TRBJ2-3; weak D call: TRBD2 (5 bases). The CDR3 sequence is 14 residues long. Germline V gene lookup returns CDR1 DFQATT and CDR2 SNEGSKA (reference sequence). V lost 0 bases and J lost 2, with 9 bases in between. Here the CDR3 reads CSAREDSDTDTQYF. CDR3 nucleotide sequence: TGCAGTGCTAGAGAGGACTCCGACACAGATACGCAGTATTTT.

This clonotype was recorded at least ten times. The chain couples TRBV20-1 to TRBJ2-2; 8 nucleotides agree with TRBD2. Per the germline V gene, CDR1 is DFQATT and CDR2 is SNEGSKA (reference sequence). J lost 3 bases, V lost 0 bases, and 6 bases had no gene match. The CDR3 consists of 16 residues. In DNA, the CDR3 is TGCAGTGCTAGAGATCTCCTAGCGGGCGACACCGGGGAGCTGTTTTTT. Translated: CSARDLLAGDTGELFF.

This clonotype was detected only a few times. CDR3: CASSPKTRYEQYF. CDR3 coding DNA: TGTGCCAGCAGTCCAAAGACACGGTACGAGCAGTACTTC. This rearrangement joins TRBV27 to TRBJ2-7; D not certain. CDR1 and CDR2 (germline): MNHEY, SMNVEV (reference sequence). There are 13 residues in the CDR3. V lost 5 bases to trimming and J lost 4 bases, with 12 bases between them.